There are a few counts of the clone carrying this T cell receptor beta chain. Its antigen is unknown. The sample comes from a study of response to subunit inactivated influenza vaccine. Overall study findings and caveats: Each seasonal influenza vaccination recruits few new T cells, the authors suggested.

Between the trimmed V and J ends, which lost 0 bases and 4 bases, there was a span of 14 bases. Germline V gene data show CDR1 as SGDLS and CDR2 as YYNGEE. The CDR3 is 15 amino acids. TCRdb reprocessed the RT-PCR reads via MiXCR and lists one record per CDR3 protein. The sample holds over 150,000 distinct CDR3 sequences; approximately 10% are singletons and the top ten take 9.5% to 15%. This clonotype originated in a man aged 45 to 65 who received an inactivated influenza vaccine. The sample here was non-naive T cells sorted from PBMCs, taken 35 to 45 days after vaccination. V is TRBV9 and J is TRBJ2-7, with D perhaps matching TRBD2 (6 bases). The CDR3 loop is CASSVGGEQAYEQYF. The CDR3 nucleotides read TGTGCCAGCAGCGTAGGGGGGGAGCAGGCTTACGAGCAGTACTTC.